The TCR beta chain described here comes from a study of T cells in Graves' hyperthyroidism and ophthalmopathy. In this sample, this clonotype turned up a few times. Fresh peripheral blood, around 10 ml of it, supplied the PBMCs. J gave up 5 bases and V 3 bases, and 9 bases lay outside the gene matches. From germline, CDR1 is SGDLS and CDR2 YYNGEE. The CDR3 contains 16 residues. What was amplified from RNA transcripts were TCR beta CDR3 regions. In the first-round RT-PCR of the TCR CDR3, the HTBI primer set was used. TCRdb reprocessed the multiplex PCR reads with MiXCR, giving one entry per CDR3 protein. The table has 350,000 to 450,000 distinct CDR3 sequences, about 14% seen once.

The sequence was obtained from a man aged 50-59 years with Graves' ophthalmopathy. The gene calls are TRBV9 and TRBJ2-3, with TRBD2 matching 10 bases. The sequencing input was blood. The CDR3 nucleotides read TGTGCCAGCAGCGCAGAAGCGGGAGGGTGGGAAGATACGCAGTATTTT. It yields the protein CASSAEAGGWEDTQYF.